This TCR beta chain is from a study of blood T cell repertoires in COVID-19. Unmatched junction bases numbered 5, after V lost 5 bases and J lost 6 bases. CDR3 length equals 15 residues. The germline gives CDR1 SGHKS, CDR2 YYEKEE (reference sequence). The assay was immunoSEQ multiplex PCR, and TCRdb's table has in-frame clones only and misses some. The data show under 200,000 clones, 60% to 85% seen once. The clonotype comes from a man aged 60 to 69 with acute or convalescent COVID-19. J is TRBJ2-2 and V is TRBV5-5; 12 positions match TRBD2. The specimen was peripheral blood. CDR3 nucleotides: TGTGCCAGCAGACCTAGCGGGGGGGCCCCCGGGGAGCTGTTTTTT. Translated, it gives CASRPSGGAPGELFF.